This T cell receptor beta chain was sequenced in a study of blood T cell repertoires in COVID-19. Study in general: T cells, B-cell-depleted T cells, or PBMCs supplied cDNA or gDNA.

Exposed volunteers were people who met a COVID-19 case within 2 weeks before study entry. This table comes from immunoSEQ multiplex PCR, and its TCRdb copy is limited to in-frame clones, with some not included. The sample lists under 400,000 clones, about nine tenths occurring once. Germline CDR1 SNHLY, CDR2 FYNNEI. The CDR3 covers 13 residues. Trimming cost V 0 bases and J 8 bases, with 8 bases left between them. The sample was PBMCs or T cells enriched from blood (not recorded which). This rearrangement joins TRBV2 to TRBJ2-1; D may be TRBD2 (6 bases). This clonotype was obtained from a woman in her twenties or thirties who had been exposed to COVID-19. This CDR3 is CASSEARGHEQFF. The DNA of the CDR3 is TGTGCCAGCAGTGAAGCGCGGGGCCATGAGCAGTTCTTC.